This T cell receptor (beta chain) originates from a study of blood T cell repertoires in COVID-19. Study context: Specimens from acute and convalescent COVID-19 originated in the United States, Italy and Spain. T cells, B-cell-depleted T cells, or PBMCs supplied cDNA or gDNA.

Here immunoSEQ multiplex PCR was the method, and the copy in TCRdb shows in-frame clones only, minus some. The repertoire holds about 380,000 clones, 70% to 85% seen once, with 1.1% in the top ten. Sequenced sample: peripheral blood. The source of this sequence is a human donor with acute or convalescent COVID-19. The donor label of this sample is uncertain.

The CDR3 is CASSSTGPGANVLTF. The CDR3 region has the DNA TGTGCCAGCAGTTCGACAGGGCCTGGGGCCAACGTCCTGACTTTC. The chain employs TRBV28 and TRBJ2-6, with 7 bases fitting TRBD1. V lost 4 bases to trimming and J lost 2 bases; unmatched junction nucleotides: 2. CDR1 is MDHEN, CDR2 SYDVKM, per germline. CDR3 length: 15 residues.